This T cell receptor beta chain emerged from a study of T cells in Graves' hyperthyroidism and ophthalmopathy. Amplified TCR beta CDR3 regions derived from RNA transcripts. HTBI primers drove first-round RT-PCR of the TCR CDR3. One entry per CDR3 protein results from TCRdb running MiXCR on the multiplex PCR reads. The sample has 500,000 to 750,000 distinct CDR3 sequences; approximately 15% are singletons. There are many counts of this clonotype. The antigen remains unidentified. Graves' hyperthyroidism is called stable when ophthalmopathy does not progress within 18 months. Exclusion of a patient resulted from uncontrolled infection, other autoimmune disease, pregnancy or lactation. Study-wide results and caveats: Blood also contained most expanded thyroid clonotypes above 0.001. Before onset, ophthalmopathy was predicted by the model a median roughly 6.4 months earlier.

V lost 4 bases to trimming and J lost 5 bases, with 11 bases between them. The CDR3 runs 13 residues. Germline CDR1 reads SNHLY; CDR2 reads FYNNEI. This chain uses TRBV2 with TRBJ2-5; D gene uncertain. The clonotype originates from a woman in her twenties or thirties with Graves' hyperthyroidism. The specimen was blood. The CDR3 protein is CASSVHGWETQYF. Written as DNA, the CDR3 is TGTGCCAGCAGTGTTCATGGGTGGGAGACCCAGTACTTC.